Reported below is one T cell receptor beta chain. A read error may explain this, as a much larger clone is one base away. A read error is likely, as this CDR3 ends without the conserved phenylalanine or tryptophan. Trimming cost V 5 bases and J 0 bases, with 17 bases left between them. This CDR3 is built from 18 residues. Germline values: CDR1 MGHRA, CDR2 YSYEKL. The lymph nodes were axillary draining lymph nodes from breast cancer patients. The source of the sample is a study of breast tumors, draining lymph nodes, adjacent tissues. In TCRdb, the multiplex PCR reads were re-called with MiXCR into one record per CDR3 protein. The table has 150,000 to 200,000 distinct CDR3 sequences, 33% seen once.

The clonotype was recovered from a female donor with breast cancer. Some clones in this sample may be carry-over from other donors' samples. The rearrangement links TRBV4-1 to TRBJ2-6; the D is unclear. The sample taken for sequencing was axillary lymph node tissue. CDR3 amino acids: CASSLTLIQPSGANVLTL. The DNA of the CDR3 is TGCGCCAGCAGCTTGACTCTCATACAGCCCTCTGGGGCCAACGTCCTGACTCTC.